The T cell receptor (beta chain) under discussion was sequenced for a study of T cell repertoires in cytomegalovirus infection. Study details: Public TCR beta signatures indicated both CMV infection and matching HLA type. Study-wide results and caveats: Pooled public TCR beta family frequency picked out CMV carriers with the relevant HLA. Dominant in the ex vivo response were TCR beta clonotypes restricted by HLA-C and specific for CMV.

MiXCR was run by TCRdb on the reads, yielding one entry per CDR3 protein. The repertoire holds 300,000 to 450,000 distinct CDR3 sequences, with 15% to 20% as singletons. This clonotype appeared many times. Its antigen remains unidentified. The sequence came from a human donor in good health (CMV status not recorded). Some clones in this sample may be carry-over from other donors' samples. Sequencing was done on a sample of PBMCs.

CDR3 DNA: TGTGCCAGCAGTTGGGGAAACAGGGAGTACTTC. It codes for CASSWGNREYF. V is TRBV6-1 and J is TRBJ2-4, with a tentative D call TRBD1 (6 bases). V shed 5 bases and J shed 14 bases, with 13 bases lying between them. The germline CDR1 and CDR2 sequences are MNHNS and SASEGT. This CDR3 is built from 11 residues.